A selection of T cell receptor beta chains follows, all from one sample in a study of blood T cell repertoires in COVID-19. The data were produced by immunoSEQ multiplex PCR, yet TCRdb's version contains in-frame clones alone and is incomplete. In the table there are fewer than 300,000 clones, approximately 85% of which are singletons. Sequencing used peripheral blood. Receptors originate from a man aged 50 to 59 with active or convalescent COVID-19. Each CDR3 is given with its conserved first and last residue. D genes are given only for firm matches. Some rows have no size entry. The others give once, few or many, or a class for an expanded clone.

clone_size: once
d_call: -
v_call: TRBV3-1/TRBV3-2
j_call: TRBJ2-1
cdr3_aa: CASSQVGDLFF
cdr3_nt: TGTGCCAGCAGCCAAGTAGGGGATCTGTTCTTC

clone_size: -
d_call: -
v_call: TRBV28
j_call: TRBJ2-4
cdr3_aa: CASSFTRRNIQYF
cdr3_nt: TGTGCCAGCAGTTTTACCAGAAGAAACATTCAGTACTTC

clone_size: -
d_call: TRBD1
v_call: TRBV7-2
j_call: TRBJ2-5
cdr3_aa: CASSLGPGQGQETQYF
cdr3_nt: TGTGCCAGCAGCTTAGGACCGGGACAGGGACAAGAGACCCAGTACTTC

clone_size: -
d_call: -
v_call: TRBV28
j_call: TRBJ1-3
cdr3_aa: CASSSPRAGNTIYF
cdr3_nt: TGTGCCAGCAGTTCCCCCAGGGCTGGAAACACCATATATTTT

clone_size: -
d_call: -
v_call: TRBV5-1
j_call: TRBJ1-3
cdr3_aa: CASRDDSSGNTIYF
cdr3_nt: TGCGCCAGCAGGGATGACAGCTCTGGAAACACCATATATTTT

clone_size: once
d_call: TRBD1
v_call: TRBV12-3/TRBV12-4
j_call: TRBJ1-3
cdr3_aa: CASTTGMANTIYF
cdr3_nt: TGTGCCAGCACGACAGGGATGGCGAACACCATATATTTT

clone_size: -
d_call: -
v_call: TRBV29-1
j_call: TRBJ1-1
cdr3_aa: CSVQGPDAFF
cdr3_nt: TGCAGCGTCCAGGGCCCGGATGCTTTCTTT

clone_size: -
d_call: TRBD2
v_call: TRBV24-1
j_call: TRBJ2-7
cdr3_aa: CATSDLVVIWREFSYEQYF
cdr3_nt: TGTGCCACCAGTGATTTGGTGGTGATATGGCGGGAGTTCTCCTACGAGCAGTACTTC

clone_size: -
d_call: -
v_call: TRBV5-1
j_call: TRBJ2-3
cdr3_aa: CASSNGQPTDTQYF
cdr3_nt: TGCGCCAGCAGCAACGGACAGCCCACAGATACGCAGTATTTT

clone_size: -
d_call: -
v_call: TRBV5-8
j_call: TRBJ2-1
cdr3_aa: CATARAVNSYNEQFF
cdr3_nt: TGTGCCACCGCGCGGGCCGTAAACTCCTACAATGAGCAGTTCTTC

clone_size: -
d_call: TRBD2
v_call: TRBV2
j_call: TRBJ2-1
cdr3_aa: CASRELAGGYNEQFF
cdr3_nt: TGTGCCAGCAGAGAACTAGCGGGAGGTTACAATGAGCAGTTCTTC

clone_size: -
d_call: TRBD1
v_call: TRBV24-1
j_call: TRBJ1-1
cdr3_aa: CATSDLLDRGLDGNTEAFF
cdr3_nt: TGTGCCACCAGTGATTTGCTCGACAGGGGTCTTGATGGGAACACTGAAGCTTTCTTT

clone_size: once
d_call: -
v_call: TRBV18
j_call: TRBJ2-5
cdr3_aa: CASSPLALQRQETQYF
cdr3_nt: TGTGCCAGCTCACCGCTTGCCCTACAGAGACAAGAGACCCAGTACTTC

clone_size: few
d_call: -
v_call: TRBV11-2
j_call: TRBJ1-1
cdr3_aa: CASSLDPGSYTEAFF
cdr3_nt: TGTGCCAGCAGCTTAGATCCGGGATCGTACACTGAAGCTTTCTTT

clone_size: -
d_call: -
v_call: TRBV5-5
j_call: TRBJ2-7
cdr3_aa: CASKGGSLSYEQYF
cdr3_nt: TGTGCCAGCAAAGGGGGATCCTTGTCCTACGAGCAGTACTTC

clone_size: -
d_call: TRBD2
v_call: TRBV6-1
j_call: TRBJ2-7
cdr3_aa: CASSGAGGSYEQYF
cdr3_nt: TGTGCCAGCAGTGGAGCGGGAGGTTCCTACGAGCAGTACTTC

clone_size: -
d_call: TRBD2
v_call: TRBV19
j_call: TRBJ2-1
cdr3_aa: CASTPPGTTITEQFF
cdr3_nt: TGTGCCAGTACCCCCCCTGGGACTACCATCACTGAGCAGTTCTTC

clone_size: -
d_call: TRBD1
v_call: TRBV6-6
j_call: TRBJ2-7
cdr3_aa: CASSYGTGTYEQYF
cdr3_nt: TGTGCCAGCAGTTACGGGACAGGGACCTACGAGCAGTACTTC

clone_size: -
d_call: -
v_call: TRBV3-1/TRBV3-2
j_call: TRBJ1-1
cdr3_aa: CASSPLEGNTEAFF
cdr3_nt: TGTGCCAGCAGCCCTCTCGAGGGGAACACTGAAGCTTTCTTT

clone_size: -
d_call: TRBD2
v_call: TRBV2
j_call: TRBJ2-1
cdr3_aa: CASSEERLAGPGNEQFF
cdr3_nt: TGTGCCAGCAGTGAAGAGAGACTAGCGGGACCGGGGAATGAGCAGTTCTTC

clone_size: -
d_call: -
v_call: TRBV5-8
j_call: TRBJ1-2
cdr3_aa: CASSQRDKDGYTF
cdr3_nt: TGTGCCAGCAGCCAGAGGGACAAGGATGGCTACACCTTC

clone_size: -
d_call: TRBD1
v_call: TRBV3-1/TRBV3-2
j_call: TRBJ2-5
cdr3_aa: CASSPRGPGQETQYF
cdr3_nt: TGTGCCAGCAGCCCCAGGGGGCCTGGCCAAGAGACCCAGTACTTC

clone_size: -
d_call: -
v_call: TRBV4-1
j_call: TRBJ1-2
cdr3_aa: CASSQTGAIYGYTF
cdr3_nt: TGCGCCAGCAGCCAAACAGGCGCCATCTATGGCTACACCTTC

clone_size: -
d_call: -
v_call: TRBV11-1
j_call: TRBJ1-2
cdr3_aa: CASSLPGRYGYTF
cdr3_nt: TGTGCCAGCAGCTTACCAGGGCGCTATGGCTACACCTTC

clone_size: few
d_call: -
v_call: TRBV29-1
j_call: TRBJ1-5
cdr3_aa: CSVASTAGGQPQHF
cdr3_nt: TGCAGCGTTGCGAGTACAGCCGGGGGGCAGCCCCAGCATTTT

clone_size: -
d_call: -
v_call: TRBV5-6
j_call: TRBJ2-5
cdr3_aa: CASSLVGRETQYF
cdr3_nt: TGTGCCAGCAGCTTGGTGGGCCGGGAGACCCAGTACTTC

clone_size: -
d_call: -
v_call: TRBV11-2
j_call: TRBJ1-1
cdr3_aa: CASSLGLYTEAFF
cdr3_nt: TGTGCCAGCAGCCTCGGACTGTACACTGAAGCTTTCTTT

clone_size: -
d_call: TRBD1
v_call: TRBV9
j_call: TRBJ2-3
cdr3_aa: CASSVGQGARTDTQYF
cdr3_nt: TGTGCCAGCAGCGTTGGACAGGGGGCGCGAACAGATACGCAGTATTTT

clone_size: -
d_call: TRBD1
v_call: TRBV18
j_call: TRBJ2-2
cdr3_aa: CASSPRPGQGRTGELFF
cdr3_nt: TGTGCCAGCTCACCACGGCCGGGACAGGGTAGGACCGGGGAGCTGTTTTTT

clone_size: once
d_call: -
v_call: TRBV5-6
j_call: TRBJ2-1
cdr3_aa: CASSLGGGDPYNEQFF
cdr3_nt: TGTGCCAGCAGCTTGGGTGGCGGGGATCCCTACAATGAGCAGTTCTTC

clone_size: once
d_call: -
v_call: TRBV15
j_call: TRBJ2-3
cdr3_aa: CATRQSDTQYF
cdr3_nt: TGTGCCACCCGCCAGTCAGATACGCAGTATTTT

clone_size: -
d_call: -
v_call: TRBV30
j_call: TRBJ1-5
cdr3_aa: CAWSPAGGFAQPQHF
cdr3_nt: TGTGCCTGGAGTCCCGCCGGGGGGTTCGCTCAGCCCCAGCATTTT

clone_size: once
d_call: TRBD1
v_call: TRBV5-6
j_call: TRBJ2-1
cdr3_aa: CASSLHLGQPAYNEQFF
cdr3_nt: TGTGCCAGCAGCCTACACCTGGGACAGCCAGCCTACAATGAGCAGTTCTTC

clone_size: -
d_call: -
v_call: TRBV5-1
j_call: TRBJ2-7
cdr3_aa: CASSAGQTYEQYF
cdr3_nt: TGCGCCAGCAGCGCGGGACAGACCTACGAGCAGTACTTC

clone_size: -
d_call: TRBD2
v_call: TRBV13
j_call: TRBJ2-7
cdr3_aa: CASSELAGGTGEQYF
cdr3_nt: TGTGCCAGCAGCGAACTAGCGGGAGGGACGGGGGAGCAGTACTTC

clone_size: -
d_call: -
v_call: TRBV25-1
j_call: TRBJ1-2
cdr3_aa: CASSEPTDEGYTF
cdr3_nt: TGTGCCAGCAGTGAACCAACAGACGAGGGCTACACCTTC

clone_size: -
d_call: TRBD1
v_call: TRBV5-1
j_call: TRBJ1-2
cdr3_aa: CASSPGQSYYGYTF
cdr3_nt: TGCGCCAGCAGCCCGGGACAGTCTTACTATGGCTACACCTTC

clone_size: -
d_call: TRBD2
v_call: TRBV6-6
j_call: TRBJ2-7
cdr3_aa: CASRGGRTHYEQYF
cdr3_nt: TGTGCCAGCCGAGGCGGGAGGACCCACTACGAGCAGTACTTC

clone_size: -
d_call: -
v_call: TRBV6-1
j_call: TRBJ2-7
cdr3_aa: CASSEYSKSYEQYF
cdr3_nt: TGTGCCAGCAGTGAATATAGCAAGTCCTACGAGCAGTACTTC

clone_size: -
d_call: -
v_call: TRBV4-3
j_call: TRBJ2-3
cdr3_aa: CASSKQLLETDTQYF
cdr3_nt: TGCGCCAGCAGCAAGCAACTTCTTGAGACAGATACGCAGTATTTT

clone_size: -
d_call: -
v_call: TRBV6-5
j_call: TRBJ1-1
cdr3_aa: CASSFGGWNTEAFF
cdr3_nt: TGTGCCAGCAGTTTCGGAGGATGGAACACTGAAGCTTTCTTT

clone_size: -
d_call: -
v_call: TRBV6-5
j_call: TRBJ2-7
cdr3_aa: CASSYRQSHYEQYF
cdr3_nt: TGTGCCAGCAGTTACAGACAGAGCCACTACGAGCAGTACTTC

clone_size: -
d_call: TRBD2
v_call: TRBV6-5
j_call: TRBJ2-3
cdr3_aa: CASRLAGTDTQYF
cdr3_nt: TGTGCCAGCCGACTAGCGGGCACAGATACGCAGTATTTT

clone_size: -
d_call: TRBD2
v_call: TRBV11-3
j_call: TRBJ2-7
cdr3_aa: CASSFPSTSGETYEQYF
cdr3_nt: TGTGCCAGCAGCTTCCCTTCAACTAGCGGGGAGACCTACGAGCAGTACTTC

clone_size: -
d_call: -
v_call: TRBV7-8
j_call: TRBJ2-1
cdr3_aa: CASSSGLRAGFDEQFF
cdr3_nt: TGTGCCAGCAGCTCAGGCCTGAGGGCCGGGTTTGATGAGCAGTTCTTC

clone_size: -
d_call: -
v_call: TRBV24-1
j_call: TRBJ2-1
cdr3_aa: CATSDPGQAGKSDEQFF
cdr3_nt: TGTGCCACCAGTGATCCAGGACAAGCGGGTAAATCCGATGAGCAGTTCTTC

clone_size: -
d_call: -
v_call: TRBV4-2
j_call: TRBJ2-3
cdr3_aa: CASSTRGGYQLLATDTQYF
cdr3_nt: TGTGCCAGCAGCACACGTGGGGGGTATCAACTCCTTGCCACAGATACGCAGTATTTT